This T cell receptor beta chain was identified in a study of Ad26.COV2.S vaccination and SARS-CoV-2 variants. CDR3 length equals 13 residues. Trimming pared 2 bases from V and 4 bases from J, leaving 9 bases between. The germline gives CDR1 GTSNPN, CDR2 SVGIG (reference sequence). Treatment: roughly 20 received Ad26.COV2.S at low or high dose, single or two shots; about 5 received placebo; per-sample allocation not given. Sampling took place 63 days after the first vaccine or placebo injection. Measured with immunoSEQ multiplex PCR; TCRdb has only the in-frame clones, and not every one. The table includes roughly 700,000 clones, 89% detected once.

The rearrangement links TRBV30 to TRBJ1-5; D not certain. This receptor was identified in a person aged 18-60 years who received the Ad26.COV2.S COVID-19 vaccine or a placebo. Sequenced material: peripheral blood, taken in a trial of Ad26.COV2.S vaccine versus placebo. The CDR3 sequence is CAWSPTTNQPQHF. The CDR3 DNA is TGTGCCTGGAGTCCAACTACGAATCAGCCCCAGCATTTT.